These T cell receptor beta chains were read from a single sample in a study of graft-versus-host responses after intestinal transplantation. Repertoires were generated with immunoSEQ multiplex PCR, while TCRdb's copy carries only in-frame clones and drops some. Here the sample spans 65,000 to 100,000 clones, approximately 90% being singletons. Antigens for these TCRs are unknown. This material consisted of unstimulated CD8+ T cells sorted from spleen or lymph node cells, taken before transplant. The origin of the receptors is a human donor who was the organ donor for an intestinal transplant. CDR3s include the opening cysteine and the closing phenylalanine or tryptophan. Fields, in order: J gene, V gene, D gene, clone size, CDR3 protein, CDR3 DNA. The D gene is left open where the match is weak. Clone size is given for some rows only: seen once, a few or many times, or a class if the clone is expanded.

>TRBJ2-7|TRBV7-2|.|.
CASSLGGPSYEQYF
TGTGCCAGCAGCTTAGGGGGGCCGTCCTACGAGCAGTACTTC
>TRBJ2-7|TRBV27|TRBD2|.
CASSLSHPSGGDYEQYF
TGTGCCAGCAGTTTATCCCACCCTAGCGGGGGCGATTACGAGCAGTACTTC
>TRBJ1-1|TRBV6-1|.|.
CASSEFGPMNTEAFF
TGTGCCAGCAGTGAATTTGGGCCTATGAACACTGAAGCTTTCTTT
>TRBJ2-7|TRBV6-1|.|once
CASSEQQVSFYEQYF
TGTGCCAGCAGTGAGCAACAAGTTAGCTTCTACGAGCAGTACTTC
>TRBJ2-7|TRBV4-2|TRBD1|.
CASSRDRGQPYEQYF
TGTGCCAGCAGCCGGGACAGGGGGCAACCCTACGAGCAGTACTTC
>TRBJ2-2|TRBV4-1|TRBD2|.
CASSQGLAGIYTGELFF
TGCGCCAGCAGCCAGGGACTAGCGGGGATATACACCGGGGAGCTGTTTTTT
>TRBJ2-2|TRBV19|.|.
CASSIWLGAGTGELFF
TGTGCCAGTAGTATCTGGCTTGGGGCGGGGACCGGGGAGCTGTTTTTT
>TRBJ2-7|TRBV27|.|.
CASSLDRSYEQYF
TGTGCCAGCAGTTTGGACAGATCCTACGAGCAGTACTTC
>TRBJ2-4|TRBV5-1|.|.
CASSLREAKNIQYF
TGCGCCAGCAGCTTGAGAGAGGCCAAAAACATTCAGTACTTC
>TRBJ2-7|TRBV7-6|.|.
CASSLDSSYEQYF
TGTGCCAGCAGCTTAGACAGCTCCTACGAGCAGTACTTC
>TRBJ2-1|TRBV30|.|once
CASIQPYVNEQFF
TGTGCCTCTATCCAACCTTATGTTAATGAGCAGTTCTTC
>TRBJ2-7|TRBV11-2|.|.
CASSFGLFYEQYF
TGTGCCAGCAGCTTCGGACTTTTCTACGAGCAGTACTTC
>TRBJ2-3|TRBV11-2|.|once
CASSLVRFGDTQYF
TGTGCCAGCAGCTTAGTTCGGTTTGGAGATACGCAGTATTTT
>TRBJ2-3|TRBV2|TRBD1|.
CARQTDGGTGQPLGTDTQYF
TGTGCCAGACAAACCGATGGCGGGACAGGACAACCTTTGGGCACAGATACGCAGTATTTT
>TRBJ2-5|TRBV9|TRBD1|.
CASSDNPDRGRQETQYF
TGTGCCAGCAGCGACAACCCGGACAGGGGACGCCAAGAGACCCAGTACTTC
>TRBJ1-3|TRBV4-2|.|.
CASSQDPGTGNTIYF
TGTGCCAGCAGCCAAGATCCGGGAACTGGAAACACCATATATTTT
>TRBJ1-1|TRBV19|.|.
CASRAGVGNTEAFF
TGTGCCAGTAGAGCAGGGGTCGGGAACACTGAAGCTTTCTTT
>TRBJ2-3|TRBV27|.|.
CASRGGLGADTQYF
TGTGCCAGCAGAGGGGGTCTGGGGGCAGATACGCAGTATTTT
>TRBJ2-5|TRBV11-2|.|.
CASSLAYWQETQYF
TGTGCCAGCAGCTTAGCTTACTGGCAAGAGACCCAGTACTTC
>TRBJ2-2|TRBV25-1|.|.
CASSGVIDYGTGELFF
TGTGCCAGCAGTGGGGTAATAGACTATGGCACCGGGGAGCTGTTTTTT
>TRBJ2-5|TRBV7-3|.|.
CASSQQGGETQYF
TGTGCCAGCAGCCAACAGGGAGGGGAGACCCAGTACTTC
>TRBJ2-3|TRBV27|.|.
CASSIYNTDTQYF
TGTGCCAGCAGTATATATAACACAGATACGCAGTATTTT
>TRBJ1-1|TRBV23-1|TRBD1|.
CASSQGKGAMVNTEAFF
TGCGCCAGCAGTCAAGGTAAGGGGGCAATGGTGAACACTGAAGCTTTCTTT
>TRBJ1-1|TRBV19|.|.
CASSIQGSYTEAFF
TGTGCCAGTAGTATACAGGGAAGTTACACTGAAGCTTTCTTT
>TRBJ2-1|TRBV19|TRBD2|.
CASSMDSGGAWNEQFF
TGTGCCAGTAGTATGGATAGCGGGGGGGCTTGGAATGAGCAGTTCTTC
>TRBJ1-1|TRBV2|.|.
CASRGRGGNTEAFF
TGTGCCAGCAGGGGCAGGGGTGGAAACACTGAAGCTTTCTTT
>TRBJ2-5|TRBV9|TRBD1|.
CASSVTGARGETQYF
TGTGCCAGCAGCGTCACAGGGGCCAGGGGAGAGACCCAGTACTTC
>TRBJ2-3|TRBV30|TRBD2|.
CAWSATGLAGGTDTQYF
TGTGCCTGGAGTGCCACGGGACTAGCGGGGGGCACAGATACGCAGTATTTT
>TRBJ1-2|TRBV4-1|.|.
CASSQDWSDGYTF
TGCGCCAGCAGCCAAGATTGGTCAGATGGCTACACCTTC
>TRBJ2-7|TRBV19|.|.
CASSIGGDEQYF
TGTGCCAGTAGTATCGGGGGAGACGAGCAGTACTTC
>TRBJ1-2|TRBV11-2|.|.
CASSLGDYGYTF
TGTGCCAGCAGCTTGGGAGACTATGGCTACACCTTC
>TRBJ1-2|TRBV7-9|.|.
CASSLVQGRVAGYTF
TGTGCCAGCAGCCTGGTTCAGGGGCGCGTAGCCGGCTACACCTTC
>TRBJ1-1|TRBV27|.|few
CASSSPNTEAFF
TGTGCCAGCAGTTCTCCGAACACTGAAGCTTTCTTT
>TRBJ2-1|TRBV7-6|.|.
CASSFFQYNEQFF
TGTGCCAGCAGCTTCTTTCAGTACAATGAGCAGTTCTTC
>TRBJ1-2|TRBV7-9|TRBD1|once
CASSGGQGYGYTF
TGTGCCAGCAGCGGGGGACAGGGGTATGGCTACACCTTC
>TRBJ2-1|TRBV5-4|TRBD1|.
CASSLGDRVNEQFF
TGTGCCAGCAGCTTGGGTGACAGGGTCAATGAGCAGTTCTTC
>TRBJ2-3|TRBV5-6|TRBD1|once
CASSAATGTDTQYF
TGTGCCAGCAGCGCAGCGACAGGGACCGATACGCAGTATTTT
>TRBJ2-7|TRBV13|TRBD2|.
CASSLAGGLDYEQYF
TGTGCCAGCAGCTTAGCGGGGGGGTTGGACTACGAGCAGTACTTC
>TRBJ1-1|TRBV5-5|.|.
CASSCFGAGDGENTEAFF
TGTGCCAGCAGCTGCTTTGGGGCGGGAGATGGGGAGAACACTGAAGCTTTCTTT
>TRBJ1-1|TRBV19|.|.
CASSLGSMNTEAFF
TGTGCCAGTAGTTTAGGGAGCATGAACACTGAAGCTTTCTTT
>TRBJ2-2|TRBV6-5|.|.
CASRPGVSTGELFF
TGTGCCAGCAGACCAGGGGTTTCCACCGGGGAGCTGTTTTTT
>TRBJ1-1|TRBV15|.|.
CATSRTGHMNTEAFF
TGTGCCACCAGTCGTACGGGACACATGAACACTGAAGCTTTCTTT
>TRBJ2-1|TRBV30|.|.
CAWSEAEQFF
TGTGCCTGGAGTGAAGCAGAGCAGTTCTTC
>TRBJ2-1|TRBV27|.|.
CASSFTGYNEQFF
TGTGCCAGCAGTTTTACAGGTTACAATGAGCAGTTCTTC